The 23 T cell receptor beta chains below come from one sample, sequenced in a study of T cell changes during pregnancy in multiple sclerosis. The method was immunoSEQ multiplex PCR; TCRdb's version includes in-frame clones alone and lacks a portion of them. The sample consists of some 55,000 clones, around 90% of them appearing once. Sample: peripheral blood, taken after pregnancy. The receptors stem from a female donor in good health, enrolled as a control in a pregnancy study.

The chain is built from TRBV6-1 and TRBJ2-1; 12 nucleotides align to TRBD2. CDR1 MNHNS and CDR2 SASEGT come from the germline V gene. The CDR3 runs 15 residues. The J segment lost 3 bases and the V segment lost 6 bases, leaving 3 bases of the junction unmatched. CDR3 residues: CASSKLAGGYNEQFF. DNA for the CDR3: TGTGCCAGCAGCAAACTAGCGGGGGGCTACAATGAGCAGTTCTTC.

A remark on this clone: Germline is not matched at one junction end, which may reflect a read error. The rearrangement joins TRBV6-5 to TRBJ2-1; 8 nucleotides match TRBD2. The CDR3 extends over 15 amino acids. Germline-derived CDR1 and CDR2 are MNHEY and SVGAGI. CDR3 bases: TGTGCCAGCAGTTACATCGCGCGGGGGGCCCGTTTTAATGTCTTC. Its translation is CASSYIARGARFNVF.

This chain connects TRBV5-5 to TRBJ2-2, with 8 bases that match TRBD1. J was trimmed by 4 bases and V by 1 base; bases with no gene match: 6. CDR3 size: 16 residues. The germline V gene encodes CDR1 SGHKS and CDR2 YYEKEE (reference sequence). In nucleotides, the CDR3 is TGTGCCAGCAGCTTGTCGCCGACAGGGGCCACCGGGGAGCTGTTTTTT. It is translated as CASSLSPTGATGELFF.

Written as DNA, the CDR3 is TGTGCCAGCAGCCATCAGCCGGGACAGGGATCCGAAAAACTGTTTTTT. Protein sequence: CASSHQPGQGSEKLFF. The chain couples TRBV4-2 to TRBJ1-4; 9 bases fit TRBD1. This CDR3 contains 16 residues. The junction had 10 bases not matched to a gene; V was cut back by 3 bases and J by 8 bases. Germline values: CDR1 LGHNA, CDR2 YNFKEQ.

This rearrangement joins TRBV28 to TRBJ1-6; D unclear. The CDR3 runs to 12 residues. Germline V gives CDR1 MDHEN, CDR2 SYDVKM. V lost 3 bases, J lost 6 bases, and 3 bases lay in between. CDR3 loop: CASSFSNSPLHF. The CDR3 DNA sequence: TGTGCCAGCAGTTTTAGTAATTCACCCCTCCACTTT.

By sample share, this clone is medium-sized (0.01 to 0.1%). CDR3 residues: CASSEDRDTGELFF. In DNA, the CDR3 is TGTGCCAGCAGTGAGGACAGGGACACCGGGGAGCTGTTTTTT. The J gene is TRBJ2-2, the V gene TRBV25-1; 8 bases fit TRBD1. This CDR3 has 14 amino acids. With V trimmed by 3 bases and J by 3 bases, 0 bases remained unmatched. Germline V gene data show CDR1 as MGHDK and CDR2 as SYGVNS.

This clone turned up a few times. The chain combines TRBV7-9 with TRBJ1-1; D unresolved. The V gene lost 5 bases and the J gene lost 0 bases, with 19 bases spanning the gap. This CDR3 has 17 residues. The germline V gene encodes CDR1 SEHNR and CDR2 FQNEAQ (reference sequence). DNA of the CDR3: TGTGCCAGCAGCCCCGCCGGCCGATACTATGTGAACACTGAAGCTTTCTTT. Its translation: CASSPAGRYYVNTEAFF. The variable domain in full, completed from reference TRBV7-9 and TRBJ1-1, reads DTGVSQNPRHKITKRGQNVTFRCDPISEHNRLYWYRQTLGQGPEFLTYFQNEAQLEKSRLLSDRFSAERPKGSFSTLEIQRTEQGDSAMYLCASSPAGRYYVNTEAFFGQGTRLTVV.

The gene calls are TRBV12-5 and TRBJ2-1; a possible D gene is TRBD2 (6 bases). The CDR3 has 15 amino acids. V lost 5 bases and J 4 bases, leaving 15 bases between the germline ends. Germline V gives CDR1 LGHNT, CDR2 FRNRAP. The CDR3 region has the DNA TGTGCTAGTGGTGGAGGGCTAGCGAAGTACAATGAGCAGTTCTTC. Amino acid sequence: CASGGGLAKYNEQFF.

J is TRBJ2-7 and V is TRBV7-8, with TRBD2 matching over 10 bases. The ends lost 5 bases at V and 2 bases at J; junction bases unmatched: 9. This CDR3 comprises 16 residues. CDR1 is SGHVS and CDR2 is FQNEAQ in the germline V gene. In nucleotides, the CDR3 is TGTGCCAGCAGCCCTCCTGGACTAGCGGCGACCTACGAGCAGTACTTC. Amino acids: CASSPPGLAATYEQYF.

This chain joins TRBV10-3 and TRBJ1-5; 7 nucleotides agree with TRBD1. Trimming at V came to 0 bases and at J to 3 bases, leaving 8 bases not matched to a gene. The CDR3 has 17 amino acids. Germline assignment: CDR1 ENHRY and CDR2 SYGVKD. The CDR3 bases are TGTGCCATCAGTGAGTCGTCGGGACAGACTTACAATCAGCCCCAGCATTTT. Translating it yields CAISESSGQTYNQPQHF.

J is TRBJ2-2 and V is TRBV7-7, with D perhaps TRBD1 (6 bases). The CDR3 consists of 16 residues. The germline gives CDR1 SSHAT, CDR2 FNYEAQ (reference sequence). The V gene lost 1 base and the J gene lost 3 bases, with 12 bases spanning the gap. CDR3 DNA: TGTGCCAGCAGCTTAGATGGCAGGGGCGACACCGGGGAGCTGTTTTTT. The encoded protein is CASSLDGRGDTGELFF.

The chain recombines TRBV19 with TRBJ2-7; TRBD2 is a possible D gene (5 bases). V was pared by 5 bases and J by 1 base, with 9 bases between. This CDR3 comprises 13 residues. Per germline, CDR1 LNHDA and CDR2 SQIVND (reference sequence). The CDR3 loop is CASSRETSYEQYF. CDR3 nucleotide sequence: TGTGCCAGTAGTCGGGAAACTTCCTACGAGCAGTACTTC.

This sequence joins TRBV7-8 and TRBJ2-5, with 9 bases lining up with TRBD1. The V gene's germline CDR1 is SGHVS and CDR2 FQNEAQ. The V gene end was trimmed by 3 bases and the J gene end by 8 bases; junction bases not matched to a gene: 7. The CDR3 has 14 amino acids. Written as DNA, the CDR3 is TGTGCCAGCAGCTTGACAGGGGGAGTAGGAACCCAGTACTTC. Protein product: CASSLTGGVGTQYF.

The chain is built from TRBV27 and TRBJ2-7; 8 bases align to TRBD1. CDR1 is MNHEY, CDR2 SMNVEV, per germline (reference sequence). CDR3 length equals 15 residues. The trim removed 3 bases at V and 6 bases at J, leaving 10 bases unmatched. The CDR3 sequence: CASSFDRTGTGEQYF. DNA of the CDR3: TGTGCCAGCAGTTTTGATAGGACAGGGACCGGCGAGCAGTACTTC.

This clone is a singleton in its sample. The chain employs TRBV6-5 and TRBJ2-7; 7 bases are a match to TRBD2. This CDR3 contains 13 residues. V shed 6 bases, J shed 5 bases, and the junction held 7 bases outside the gene matches. Germline V gene sequence: CDR1 MNHEY, CDR2 SVGAGI. The CDR3 DNA reads TGTGCCAGCAGCCGTGGACTAGGTGACGAGCAGTACTTC. It codes for CASSRGLGDEQYF.

This rearrangement joins TRBV2 to TRBJ2-7; TRBD2 agrees at 9 bases. V lost 5 bases, J lost 2 bases, and 4 bases stayed unmatched. CDR1 is SNHLY, CDR2 FYNNEI, per germline. CDR3 length: 14 amino acids. CDR3: CASSSSGVTYEQYF. The CDR3 nucleotides are TGTGCCAGCAGTTCTAGCGGGGTTACCTACGAGCAGTACTTC.

The gene calls are TRBV4-2 and TRBJ2-1, with TRBD2 as a possible D gene (5 bases). Germline V gene lookup returns CDR1 LGHNA and CDR2 YNFKEQ. The CDR3 contains 18 residues. Trimming took 0 bases from V and 6 from J, leaving 21 bases between them. In DNA, the CDR3 is TGTGCCAGCAGCCAAGATCCCCCCCCGGGCGGAGGTGTCAATGAGCAGTTCTTC. This sequence encodes CASSQDPPPGGGVNEQFF.

The genes are TRBV5-1 and TRBJ1-1; 7 bases match TRBD1. CDR1 and CDR2 (germline): SGHRS, YFSETQ. This CDR3 comprises 14 residues. The V gene end was trimmed by 1 base and the J gene end by 1 base; junction bases not matched to a gene: 1. The CDR3 protein is CASSLRQGNTEAFF. The DNA for the CDR3 is TGCGCCAGCAGCTTGAGACAGGGGAACACTGAAGCTTTCTTT.

The rearrangement links TRBV28 to TRBJ1-3, with 7 bases fitting TRBD1. CDR3 size: 13 residues. J gave up 6 bases and V 8 bases, and 7 bases lay outside the gene matches. Looked up from germline, CDR1 is MDHEN and CDR2 is SYDVKM. CDR3 amino acids: CASRQGSVNTIYF. CDR3 DNA: TGTGCCAGCCGACAGGGCTCCGTAAACACCATATATTTT.

The J gene is TRBJ1-2, the V gene TRBV5-6; a weak D match, TRBD1 (5 bases). CDR1 is SGHDT, CDR2 YYEEEE, per germline. The CDR3 consists of 19 residues. The V gene lost 0 bases and the J gene lost 4 bases, with 25 bases spanning the gap. The CDR3 nucleotides are TGTGCCAGCAGCTTGGCCGGACCAGGGCTTTGGGTGTCTGGCTATGGCTACACCTTC. Translating it yields CASSLAGPGLWVSGYGYTF.

The chain couples TRBV6-5 to TRBJ1-1; D ambiguous. The CDR3 sequence is 13 residues long. Germline lookup yields CDR1 MNHEY and CDR2 SVGAGI. V was shortened by 6 bases and J by 10 bases, with 18 bases between the two germline ends. The CDR3 sequence: CASRDREAKGAFF. The CDR3 DNA reads TGTGCCAGCAGGGACCGGGAGGCAAAGGGAGCTTTCTTT.

This clone was recorded once. The rearrangement joins TRBV10-3 to TRBJ2-1, with TRBD1 matching over 10 bases. Per the germline V gene, CDR1 is ENHRY and CDR2 is SYGVKD. V gave up 0 bases and J gave up 5 bases; unmatched junction bases: 7. CDR3 length: 17 residues. CDR3 sequence: CAISESPGQGPDNEQFF. The DNA of the CDR3 is TGTGCCATCAGTGAGTCCCCGGGACAGGGGCCAGACAATGAGCAGTTCTTC.

The chain carries TRBV5-1 and TRBJ2-1, with 7 positions matching TRBD1. Germline CDR1 SGHRS, CDR2 YFSETQ. This CDR3 comprises 16 residues. The V segment lost 4 bases and the J segment 0 bases; nucleotides outside the gene matches: 7. Here the CDR3 reads CASSTDRAGSYNEQFF. Written as DNA, the CDR3 is TGCGCCAGCAGCACAGACAGGGCTGGCTCCTACAATGAGCAGTTCTTC.